The 10 T cell receptor beta chains below come from one sample, sequenced in a study of T-cell reconstitution after alpha-beta-depleted transplantation in children. Unique molecular identifiers tagged the TCRbeta library. TCRdb independently ran MiXCR on the PCR reads; one entry per CDR3 protein. The table lists some 500,000 distinct CDR3 sequences, 18% of them singletons. Sequences were derived from PBMCs from the stem cell graft donor, sampled from the stem cell graft. All receptors come from a human donor who donated a stem cell graft to a child with acute lymphoblastic leukemia.

This clonotype was found a few times. This chain links TRBV5-1 with TRBJ1-1; 7 positions agree with TRBD1. CDR3 length equals 15 residues. The germline V gene has CDR1 SGHRS and CDR2 YFSETQ. The V gene end was trimmed by 3 bases and the J gene end by 5 bases; junction bases not matched to a gene: 10. The CDR3, as DNA: TGCGCCAGCAGCTCCTGGCCAGGGGGAAGAACTGAAGCTTTCTTT. Protein product: CASSSWPGGRTEAFF.

The J gene is TRBJ2-3, the V gene TRBV27; 14 bases agree with TRBD2. The V and J ends lost 1 base and 9 bases, in that order; junction bases with no gene match: 9. The V gene's germline CDR1 is MNHEY and CDR2 SMNVEV (reference sequence). The CDR3 is 17 amino acids. CDR3 residues: CASSLLPGLAGEITQYF. The CDR3 DNA reads as TGTGCCAGCAGTTTATTGCCGGGACTAGCGGGAGAAATAACGCAGTATTTT.

Only a few counts were recorded for this clonotype. This chain links TRBV27 with TRBJ1-2, with TRBD1 matching over 7 bases. This CDR3 is built from 15 residues. Germline V gene sequence: CDR1 MNHEY, CDR2 SMNVEV (reference sequence). V lost 0 bases and J lost 6; bases outside the gene matches: 7. CDR3 DNA sequence: TGTGCCAGCAGTTTATCGGCCAGGGGGAAGAATGGCTACACCTTC. It is translated as CASSLSARGKNGYTF.

The rearrangement joins TRBV15 to TRBJ2-2, with a tentative D call TRBD1 (6 bases). V was trimmed by 0 bases and J by 2 bases, leaving 10 bases between them. CDR1 LNHNV and CDR2 YYDKDF come from the germline V gene (reference sequence). The CDR3 is 16 residues long. CDR3 amino acids: CATSRDWGPNTGELFF. The CDR3 nucleotides read TGTGCCACCAGCAGAGATTGGGGGCCAAACACCGGGGAGCTGTTTTTT.

This clonotype came up a few times. This chain uses TRBV7-9 with TRBJ2-7; D remains ambiguous. Germline V gene sequence: CDR1 SEHNR, CDR2 FQNEAQ (reference sequence). Trimming stripped 5 bases from V and 0 bases from J, with 17 bases between. The CDR3 consists of 16 residues. The CDR3 sequence: CASSPLGTRDSYEQYF. CDR3 coding DNA: TGTGCCAGCAGCCCATTGGGAACAAGGGACTCCTACGAGCAGTACTTC.

The genes are TRBV6-4 and TRBJ2-4; maybe TRBD2 (5 bases). The CDR3 runs to 13 residues. Trimming shortened V by 2 bases and J by 7 bases, and 9 bases separated the two germline ends. Germline CDR1 MRHNA, CDR2 SNTAGT. CDR3 protein: CASSDMTGNIQYF. The CDR3 coding sequence is TGTGCCAGCAGTGACATGACGGGGAACATTCAGTACTTC.

This clonotype was counted only a few times. The chain uses TRBV10-3 and TRBJ2-1; 9 bases agree with TRBD1. The CDR3 sequence is 15 residues long. Germline V gene lookup returns CDR1 ENHRY and CDR2 SYGVKD. J lost 5 bases, V lost 6 bases, and 8 bases had no gene match. The CDR3 DNA follows: TGTGCCATCAGAGATACAGGGGGCATCCACAATGAGCAGTTCTTC. Its translation is CAIRDTGGIHNEQFF.

This clonotype came up a few times. This sequence joins TRBV15 and TRBJ2-4; D uncertain. V was cut by 0 bases and J by 4 bases, with 7 bases left in between. The V gene's germline CDR1 is LNHNV and CDR2 YYDKDF (reference sequence). The CDR3 spans 14 residues. CDR3 in DNA: TGTGCCACCAGCAGAGATTCAGCGAAAAACATTCAGTACTTC. Its translation: CATSRDSAKNIQYF.

This clonotype was counted between two and nine times. The chain employs TRBV20-1 and TRBJ2-2; 10 bases map to TRBD2. This CDR3 spans 14 amino acids. The V and J ends lost 7 bases and 4 bases, in that order; junction bases with no gene match: 6. CDR1 and CDR2 (germline): DFQATT, SNEGSKA (reference sequence). The CDR3 sequence is CSVGAGGGTGELFF. DNA of the CDR3: TGCAGTGTCGGAGCGGGAGGGGGCACCGGGGAGCTGTTTTTT.

V usage is TRBV12-3 or TRBV12-4 and J usage is TRBJ1-1; unclear D gene. Trimming shortened V by 6 bases and J by 7 bases, and 18 bases separated the two germline ends. The CDR3 totals 14 residues. In DNA, the CDR3 is TGTGCCAGCAGGCCCCAGGCGGCAGTCAGTGAAGCTTTCTTT. Its translation: CASRPQAAVSEAFF.